Sequencing of this T cell receptor beta chain was carried out in a study of graft-versus-host responses after intestinal transplantation. Study in general: All recipients were transplanted with multivisceral, liver-intestinal, or isolated intestinal grafts.

The data were produced by immunoSEQ multiplex PCR, yet TCRdb's version contains in-frame clones alone and is incomplete. Among under 25,000 clones listed, about 89% were seen once. The V end lost 0 bases, the J end lost 2 bases, and 8 bases lay between the germline ends. Per germline, CDR1 MGHRA and CDR2 YSYEKL. There are 15 residues in the CDR3. The source material was PBMCs, sampled approximately 33 weeks after intestinal transplant. The chain is built from TRBV4-1 and TRBJ2-1; D not resolved. This TCR came from a human patient who received an intestinal transplant, so some T cells may come from the graft donor. The CDR3 sequence: CASSQDRSAYNEQFF. For the CDR3, the DNA is TGCGCCAGCAGCCAAGATCGGTCAGCCTACAATGAGCAGTTCTTC.